A single T cell receptor beta chain is shown here with its context. This sample was taken from a study of control samples from healthy donors and cancer patients. Assay used: immunoSEQ multiplex PCR; TCRdb lists only in-frame clones, some missing. Altogether 85,000 to 95,000 clones are present, less than 90% being singletons, with the ten largest covering over 13%. The CDR3 extends over 14 amino acids. The ends were cut back, 0 bases at V and 5 bases at J, with 10 bases in the middle. Germline-derived CDR1 and CDR2 are WNHNN and SYGVQD (reference sequence). The TCR originated in a woman in her 70s in good health. The sequenced sample was blood. The chain joins TRBV10-1 to TRBJ1-1; D might be TRBD1 (6 bases). The CDR3 nucleotides read TGCGCCAGCAGTGAGTCACAGGGTGGGACTGAAGCTTTCTTT. As protein: CASSESQGGTEAFF.